This T cell receptor beta chain originates from a study of neurological immune-mediated disorders (dated by TCRdb to the late 2010s). As for the study more broadly: The study compared peripheral blood TCR-beta repertoires of HTLV-I-associated myelopathy (HAM/TSP) patients, multiple sclerosis patients and healthy controls using UMI-based sequencing. The approximately 96 TCR-beta libraries covered PBMC samples along with longitudinal samples, technical triplicates, and paired sorted CD4+ and CD8+ T-cell subsets. The cohort was made up of 68 subjects, consisting of about 14 HAM/TSP patients, 35 or so multiple sclerosis patients and approximately 20 healthy controls. Overall study outcomes, separate from this receptor: TCR clonal expansion was highest in HAM/TSP patients and lowest in MS patients, with MS patients falling below even healthy controls. No identical CDR3 amino acid sequences were shared among expanded clones across subjects, suggesting private TCR-beta repertoires in all groups.

To synthesize cDNA, template-switch 5'RACE was performed with a primer carrying a 10-nucleotide random unique molecular identifier so that each TCR transcript was tagged. Each sequencing run produced over 200 million TCR-beta sequences covering 15-18 subjects. Total RNA was extracted with the RNeasy kit. The KAPA Real-time Library Amplification kit was used to amplify TCR-beta VDJ regions with primers targeting the TCR constant region and the 5'RACE anchor. Sample indexes and Illumina adaptors were added in a first PCR, and a second PCR then increased library yield. After Ampure bead purification, the roughly 650 bp TCR product was size-selected on a 2% E-gel SizeSelection system. Before pooling, library quality was checked on a Bioanalyzer, concentration was measured with Qubit, and libraries were quantified with the Kapa Library Quantification kit. An Illumina HiSeq 2500 was used to sequence the libraries paired-end at 2 x 150 bp. To increase sequence diversity, about 25-31% phiX was spiked into each library pool. In the original analysis: Quality-filtered reads were processed with the UMI-based MiGEC pipeline, and over 75% of raw TCR sequences were removed by the MiGEC pipeline during error correction. IMGT germline references were used for aligning VDJ genes, and each clonotype was defined as a unique CDR3 amino acid sequence together with its V-J genes. Clonal expansion, Shannon diversity and CDR3 relatedness (CalcPairwiseDistances, ClusterSamples) were evaluated with VDJtools, and phylogenetic trees were built with CLCbio workbench. A clone was classed as expanded if it had 8 or more unique UMIs, a cutoff based on coefficient-of-variation modelling across technical triplicates. TCRdb ran its own pipeline on the public reads, namely fastp trimming at Q25 and MiXCR clone calling, and kept in-frame beta chains. For every CDR3 protein sequence, its rows merge into one entry that carries the most common genes and DNA. These V and J calls originate from TCRdb's pipeline instead of the authors' own analysis. This sample holds approximately 31,000 distinct CDR3 sequences; under 6% were observed only once. The top ten hold approximately 22% of the sample.

In this sample, this clonotype turned up many times. The specificity of this receptor is unknown. No much larger clonotype is one base removed from it; base qualities were not supplied. V sheds 8 bases and J sheds 3 bases, leaving 11 bases between their ends. The CDR3 goes from the cysteine to the phenylalanine over 12 residues. Only the CDR3 DNA is retained, 36 bases long and in frame from the first base. CDR1 and CDR2 (MDHEN, SYDVKM) derive from the germline V gene. The healthy controls were volunteers from a blood bank in Maryland, USA. For unsorted PBMC libraries, 2 million PBMCs were used after storage in RNAlater at -80 degrees C until RNA extraction. PBMCs were separated from peripheral blood using Ficoll-Hypaque density gradient centrifugation and then cryopreserved in liquid nitrogen.

This sequence was found in a man younger than 35 in good health. The sequenced material came from PBMCs. Recombination connected TRBV28 to TRBJ2-7, with the D gene not confidently named. The DNA sequence is given as TGTGCCAGCGGAAATATCGACTACGAGCAGTACTTC. This gives the protein CASGNIDYEQYF.